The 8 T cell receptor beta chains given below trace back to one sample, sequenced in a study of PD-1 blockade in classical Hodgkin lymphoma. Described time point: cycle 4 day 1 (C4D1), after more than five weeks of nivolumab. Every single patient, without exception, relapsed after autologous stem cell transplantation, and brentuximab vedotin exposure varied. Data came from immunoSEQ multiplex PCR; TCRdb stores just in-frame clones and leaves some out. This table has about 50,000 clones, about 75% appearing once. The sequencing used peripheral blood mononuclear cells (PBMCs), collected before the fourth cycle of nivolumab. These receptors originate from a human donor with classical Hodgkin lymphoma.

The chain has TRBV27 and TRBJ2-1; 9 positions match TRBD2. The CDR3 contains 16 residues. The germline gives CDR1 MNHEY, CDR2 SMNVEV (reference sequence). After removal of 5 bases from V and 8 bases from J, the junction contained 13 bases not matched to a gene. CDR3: CASSLISGSIRDEQFF. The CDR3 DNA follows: TGTGCCAGCAGTCTCATTAGCGGGAGTATTCGCGATGAGCAGTTCTTC.

In DNA, the CDR3 is TGCGCCAGCAGCCAAGATGGTACTACTAATACGCAGTATTTT. Its protein is CASSQDGTTNTQYF. The V call is TRBV4-1, the J call TRBJ2-3; no reliable D call. Germline V gene data show CDR1 as MGHRA and CDR2 as YSYEKL. V shed 0 bases and J shed 7 bases, with 11 bases lying between them. CDR3 length equals 14 residues.

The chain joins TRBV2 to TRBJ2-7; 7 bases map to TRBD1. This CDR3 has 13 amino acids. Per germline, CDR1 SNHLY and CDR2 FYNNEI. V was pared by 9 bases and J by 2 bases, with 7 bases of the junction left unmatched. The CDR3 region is CARGPGQTYEQYF. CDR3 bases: TGTGCCAGGGGACCGGGACAGACCTACGAGCAGTACTTC. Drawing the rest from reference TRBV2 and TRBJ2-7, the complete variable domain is EPEVTQTPSHQVTQMGQEVILRCVPISNHLYFYWYRQILGQKVEFLVSFYNNEISEKSEIFDDQFSVERPDGSNFTLKIRSTKLEDSAMYFCARGPGQTYEQYFGPGTRLTVT.

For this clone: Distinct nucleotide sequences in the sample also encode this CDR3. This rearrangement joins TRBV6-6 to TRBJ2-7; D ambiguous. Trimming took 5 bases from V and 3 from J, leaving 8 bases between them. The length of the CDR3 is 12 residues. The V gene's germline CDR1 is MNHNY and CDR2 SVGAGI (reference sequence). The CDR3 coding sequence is TGTGCCAGCAGTGGACGGAGCTACGAGCAGTACTTC. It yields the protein CASSGRSYEQYF.

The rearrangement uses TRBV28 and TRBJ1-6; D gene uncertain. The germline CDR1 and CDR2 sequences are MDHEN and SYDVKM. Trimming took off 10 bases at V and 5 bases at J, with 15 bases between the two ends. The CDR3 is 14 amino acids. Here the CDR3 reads CATARFGDNSPLHF. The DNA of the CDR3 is TGTGCCACCGCCCGGTTTGGGGATAATTCACCCCTCCACTTT.

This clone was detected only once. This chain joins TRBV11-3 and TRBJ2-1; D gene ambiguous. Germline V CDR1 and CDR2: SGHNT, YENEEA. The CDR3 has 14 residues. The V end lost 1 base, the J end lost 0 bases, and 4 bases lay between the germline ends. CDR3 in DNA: TGTGCCAGCAGCTTAGCGAGCTCCTACAATGAGCAGTTCTTC. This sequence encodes CASSLASSYNEQFF.

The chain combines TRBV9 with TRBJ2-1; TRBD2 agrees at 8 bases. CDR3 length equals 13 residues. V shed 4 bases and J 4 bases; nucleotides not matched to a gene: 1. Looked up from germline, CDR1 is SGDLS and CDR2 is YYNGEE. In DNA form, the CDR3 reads TGTGCCAGCAGCCCGGGGGGGTACAATGAGCAGTTCTTC. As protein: CASSPGGYNEQFF.

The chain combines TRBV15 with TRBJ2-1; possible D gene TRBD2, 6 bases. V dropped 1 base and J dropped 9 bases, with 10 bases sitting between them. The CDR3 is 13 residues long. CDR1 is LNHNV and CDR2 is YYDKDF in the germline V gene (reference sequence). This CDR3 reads CATSRGLVLEQFF. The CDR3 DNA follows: TGTGCCACCAGCAGAGGACTAGTTCTTGAGCAGTTCTTC.